The source of this T cell receptor beta chain is a study of blood T cell repertoires in COVID-19. Study-wide background: Samples of COVID-19 (acute and convalescent) were obtained from the United States, Italy and Spain. From T cells, B-cell-depleted T cells, or PBMCs came the material, which was cDNA or gDNA.

With 4 bases removed from V and 7 bases from J, the gap between germline ends came to 13 bases. Germline V gene lookup returns CDR1 MNHEY and CDR2 SVGEGT. The CDR3 has 13 residues. Methods used by the authors: Researchers report that nucleated cell counts were estimated from reference gene primer amplification. Data came from immunoSEQ multiplex PCR; TCRdb stores just in-frame clones and leaves some out. That table supplies the V and J calls and clone size; D and trimming were determined from the DNA. In the table there are roughly 100,000 clones, roughly four fifths of which are singletons. Specimen: peripheral blood. The J gene is TRBJ1-1, the V gene TRBV6-2 or TRBV6-3, with D tentatively TRBD1 (6 bases). This receptor was taken from a woman of 80 years or more with active or convalescent COVID-19. DNA for the CDR3: TGTGCCAGCAGTTTAACAGGGTCCAGTGAAGCTTTCTTT. Its protein is CASSLTGSSEAFF.